This record covers a single T cell receptor (beta chain). Germline V gene lookup returns CDR1 KGHSH and CDR2 LQKENI. Trimming took off 1 base at V and 8 bases at J, with 10 bases between the two ends. The CDR3 consists of 13 residues. Here immunoSEQ multiplex PCR was the method, and the copy in TCRdb shows in-frame clones only, minus some. The sample yields about 190,000 clones, approximately 60% seen once. This specimen comes from a study of shared clonotypes between healthy human individuals. This sequence was found in a man aged 25 to 40 in good health. The sequencing sample was made of memory CD4+ T cells sorted from blood. Indicated subset: CD45RA-negative fraction. The rearrangement links TRBV18 to TRBJ2-3; TRBD2 is a possible D gene (5 bases). CDR3 bases: TGTGCCAGCTCACCACGCCAGGAGGCTACGCAGTATTTT. Protein sequence: CASSPRQEATQYF.